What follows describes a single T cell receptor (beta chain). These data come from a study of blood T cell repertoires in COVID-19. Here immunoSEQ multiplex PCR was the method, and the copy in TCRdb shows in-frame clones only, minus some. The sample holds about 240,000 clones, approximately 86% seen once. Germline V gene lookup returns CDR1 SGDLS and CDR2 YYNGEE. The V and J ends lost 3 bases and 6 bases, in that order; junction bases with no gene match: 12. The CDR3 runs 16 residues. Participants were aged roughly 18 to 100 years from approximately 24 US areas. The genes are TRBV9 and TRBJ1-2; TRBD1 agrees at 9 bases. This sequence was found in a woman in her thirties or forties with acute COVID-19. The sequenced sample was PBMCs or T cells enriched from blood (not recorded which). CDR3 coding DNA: TGTGCCAGCAGCGCCCACAATACAGGGGGCGCTAATGGCTACACCTTC. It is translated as CASSAHNTGGANGYTF.